This note documents a single T cell receptor (beta chain) sequence. These data are taken from a study of blood T cell repertoires in COVID-19. Whole-study context: Whether acute or convalescent, the COVID-19 samples came from the United States, Italy and Spain. The analysed material was cDNA or gDNA that came from T cells, B-cell-depleted T cells, or PBMCs.

This CDR3 is built from 15 residues. Trimming stripped 0 bases from V and 1 base from J, with 8 bases between. Germline-derived CDR1 and CDR2 are SGDLS and YYNGEE. As processed by the authors: Researchers report that nucleated cell counts were estimated from reference gene primer amplification. TCRdb's table, derived via immunoSEQ multiplex PCR, lists solely in-frame clones and lacks some. V and J calls and clone size follow that table, whereas D and trimming were derived from the DNA. The sample has approximately 210,000 clones; about 80% are singletons. The chain links TRBV9 to TRBJ1-3; D call uncertain. The receptor comes from a woman in her thirties or forties with active or convalescent COVID-19. Sequencing input: peripheral blood. The CDR3 sequence is CASSVETASGNTIYF. The CDR3 DNA follows: TGTGCCAGCAGCGTAGAAACTGCGTCTGGAAACACCATATATTTT.